These 14 T cell receptor beta chains were sequenced from one sample in a study of T-cell memory formation after mild COVID-19. TCRdb re-called the 5' RACE reads through MiXCR, storing one row per CDR3 protein. The data hold more than 300,000 distinct CDR3 sequences, with 20% to 25% observed a single time. Sequencing was done on a sample of PBMCs or a T cell subset sorted from them (not recorded which). Source of these receptors: a man aged 18 to 29 who had mild COVID-19 (a few samples of this study predate the infection). Cell type and time point are not known.

A few counts support this clonotype. The V gene is TRBV24-1, the J gene TRBJ2-7; D might be TRBD1 (6 bases). The CDR3 is made up of 16 amino acids. V gave up 0 bases and J gave up 3 bases, with 14 bases separating them. Germline assignment: CDR1 KGHDR and CDR2 SFDVKD. CDR3 DNA: TGTGCCACCAGTGATTTGCGCCCACAGGGATACTACGAGCAGTACGTC. Translating it yields CATSDLRPQGYYEQYV.

The chain couples TRBV28 to TRBJ2-3, with D maybe TRBD1 (5 bases). The CDR3 spans 15 residues. Trimming left V 6 bases short and J 1 base short, with 14 bases between. Germline assignment: CDR1 MDHEN and CDR2 SYDVKM. The DNA for the CDR3 is TGTGCCAGCAGACCCCCCCAAGGGGGCACAGATACGCAGTATTTT. This codes for CASRPPQGGTDTQYF.

This clonotype was found a few times. The chain carries TRBV5-6 and TRBJ2-7; 9 positions match TRBD1. Per germline, CDR1 SGHDT and CDR2 YYEEEE. The V and J ends lost 3 bases and 2 bases, in that order; junction bases with no gene match: 6. There are 15 residues in the CDR3. The CDR3 coding sequence is TGTGCCAGCAGCTCCTTTGACAGGGGGACCTACGAGCAGTACGTC. Translated: CASSSFDRGTYEQYV.

The rearrangement uses TRBV28 and TRBJ1-6, with no clear D. Germline V gene sequence: CDR1 MDHEN, CDR2 SYDVKM. V gave up 4 bases and J gave up 6 bases, with 16 bases separating them. The CDR3 has 16 residues. CDR3 DNA: TGTGCCAGCAGTTCACCTAGGAGGGATTCTAATTCACCCCTCCACTTT. This gives the protein CASSSPRRDSNSPLHF.

This clonotype was found a few times. The J gene is TRBJ1-6, the V gene TRBV7-2, with TRBD1 identical over 7 bases. The ends lost 0 bases at V and 14 bases at J; junction bases unmatched: 10. CDR1 and CDR2 from the germline V gene are SGHTA and FQGNSA. The CDR3 runs 15 residues. CDR3 residues: CASSLARDSSQTLHF. The CDR3 bases are TGTGCCAGCAGCTTAGCGAGGGACAGCAGTCAAACCCTCCACTTT.

The chain recombines TRBV7-9 with TRBJ2-3; D is unresolved. V lost 4 bases, J lost 6 bases, and 11 bases lay in between. The length of the CDR3 is 13 residues. Looked up from germline, CDR1 is SEHNR and CDR2 is FQNEAQ (reference sequence). The CDR3 loop reads CASSSQTPDTQYF. CDR3 nucleotide sequence: TGTGCCAGCAGCTCACAGACCCCGGATACGCAGTATTTT.

The chain carries TRBV9 and TRBJ1-6; possibly TRBD1 for D (6 bases). This CDR3 contains 16 residues. Trimming took off 0 bases at V and 5 bases at J, with 12 bases between the two ends. Germline values: CDR1 SGDLS, CDR2 YYNGEE. The CDR3: CASSVAWRQDNSPLHF. In DNA, the CDR3 is TGTGCCAGCAGCGTAGCTTGGCGACAGGATAATTCACCCCTCCACTTT.

This chain connects TRBV12-3 or TRBV12-4 to TRBJ1-5; D possibly corresponds to TRBD1 (5 bases). The CDR3 contains 15 residues. Trimming removed 1 base at V and 3 bases at J, with 10 bases between. CDR3 DNA sequence: TGTGCCAGCAGTTTAGGGCAGGGAATCAATCAGCCCCAGCATTTT. It yields the protein CASSLGQGINQPQHF.

This clonotype was seen only a few times. The chain has TRBV6-5 and TRBJ2-3; D is perhaps TRBD1 (5 bases). This CDR3 spans 13 amino acids. The germline V gene encodes CDR1 MNHEY and CDR2 SVGAGI. The ends were cut back, 0 bases at V and 5 bases at J, with 6 bases in the middle. CDR3 region: CASSYSGVDTQYF. The CDR3, as DNA: TGTGCCAGCAGTTACTCAGGGGTAGATACGCAGTATTTT.

The CDR3 nucleotides are TGCAGTGCTCCCGAACTAGCGGGGGTGTACAATGAGCAGTTCTTC. It specifies CSAPELAGVYNEQFF. The rearrangement links TRBV20-1 to TRBJ2-1; 11 bases align to TRBD2. This CDR3 comprises 15 residues. J gave up 4 bases and V 5 bases, and 7 bases lay outside the gene matches. Germline V gene lookup returns CDR1 DFQATT and CDR2 SNEGSKA (reference sequence).

This clonotype was counted a few times. The genes are TRBV12-3 or TRBV12-4 and TRBJ1-1; TRBD1 might be the D (6 bases). This CDR3 comprises 13 residues. V was pared by 7 bases and J by 5 bases, with 14 bases between. Here the CDR3 DNA reads TGTGCCAGCACTGGAGGGGGGGTAACTGAAGCTTTCTTT. Residues: CASTGGGVTEAFF.

There are many counts of this clonotype. V usage is TRBV7-3 and J usage is TRBJ1-5; D ambiguous. Trimming took off 4 bases at V and 7 bases at J, with 11 bases between the two ends. The CDR3 length is 13 residues. In germline, CDR1 is SGHTA, CDR2 FQGTGA. The CDR3 bases are TGTGCCAGCAGCTCCTTTCCGGGCCAGCCCCAGCATTTT. Its translation is CASSSFPGQPQHF.

This clonotype came up a few times. The rearrangement links TRBV7-9 to TRBJ2-1; 14 bases fit TRBD2. Germline CDR1 SEHNR, CDR2 FQNEAQ (reference sequence). Trimming at V came to 4 bases and at J to 0 bases, leaving 5 bases not matched to a gene. This CDR3 comprises 18 residues. The CDR3 spells CASSSGLAGELSYNEQFF. DNA of the CDR3: TGTGCCAGCAGCTCGGGACTAGCGGGGGAACTCTCCTACAATGAGCAGTTCTTC.

This clonotype was counted a few times. This chain joins TRBV20-1 and TRBJ2-7, with 9 bases that match TRBD2. Germline lookup yields CDR1 DFQATT and CDR2 SNEGSKA (reference sequence). Trimming took 3 bases from V and 0 from J; bases not matched to a gene: 3. The CDR3 consists of 14 residues. In DNA form, the CDR3 reads TGCAGTGCTAGCTTAGCGGGAGCCTCCTACGAGCAGTACGTC. It translates to CSASLAGASYEQYV.